The TCR beta chain described here comes from a study of cytomegalovirus exposure and HLA in healthy donors (dated by TCRdb to between 2016 and 2019). The study in broad terms: An earlier analysis of some 500 of the donors reported about 290 Gb of sequence data and some 120 million unique TCR beta sequences from 190 million or so T cells. Donor age, sex, ethnicity and CMV serostatus were compiled alongside the repertoire data. About 5 DR-DQ haplotypes were handled as single units for association and clustering, since linkage in the cohort was strong. An earlier analysis of several hundred of the donors used high-throughput TCR beta sequencing to judge whether each TCR beta V gene segment behaved as functional or pseudogenic. All discovery cohort repertoires had been generated on a single sequencing platform. The study aimed to test whether signatures of past pathogen exposure could be identified by cataloging public T cell receptors. A separate validation cohort of 100 to 150 different subjects was used in addition to the roughly 670-subject first cohort. Of the roughly 410 genotyped donors, 81% were placed in the genetic ancestry cluster associated with self-reported Caucasian donors. Approximately 310 gigabases of sequencing data and approximately 84 million unique TCR sequences were included in an early release covering 550 to 650 HLA-typed donors. The study combined high-throughput TCR immunosequencing, statistical association of individual TCRs with disease status, and machine learning to predict cytomegalovirus infection status. To study patterns of TCR occurrence, a later analysis re-analyzed previously published TCR beta repertoires from just over 650 donors and added high-resolution HLA genotyping. Genome-wide SNP genotypes for about 55% of the 666 donors were used in a later genetic analysis, which treated that subset as a discovery cohort. The study profiled the T cell repertoires of more than 500 subjects by immunosequencing and related them to cytomegalovirus serostatus. HLA typing covered class I and class II loci at four-digit resolution. Rather than drawing on any new phenotypic data, the later analysis identified candidate immune exposures from TCR beta sequences and the way those sequences occurred across donors. Typing coverage differed by locus: A, B, C, DRB1 and DQB1 were typed in roughly 620-640 donors, DQA1 in about 500, DPA1 in approximately 610, and DPB1 in just under 490. Among roughly 400 genotyped donors of the cohort, an average of approximately 240,000 unique TCR beta nucleotide sequences was sequenced per donor, of which 15% to 20% were non-productive.

The library relied on the immunoSEQ multiplex PCR assay. For the multiplex PCR, a mixture combining 60 forward primers for TCR Vbeta segments and 13 reverse primers for TCR Jbeta segments was used. The CDR3 region of rearranged TCR beta genes was amplified from genomic DNA by a multiplex PCR assay. Amplified TCR beta libraries were sequenced as 87-base-pair reads on the Illumina HiSeq System. Processing in the source paper ran as follows. In a later analysis, 70 million to 95 million unique TCR beta chains were counted across the roughly 670 repertoires, and roughly 10 million of these chains were shared by at least two donors. A nearest-neighbor algorithm error-corrected the raw reads and collapsed the reads into unique sequences, merging closely related sequences to remove PCR and sequencing errors. To assign V, D and J gene segments, CDR3 sequences were aligned to IMGT reference sequences. Each retained sequence needed at least a six-nucleotide match to both a V gene segment and a J gene segment. A rearrangement counted as productive if the CDR3 had no stop codons and remained in frame with V and J, and every other rearrangement counted as non-productive. Following IMGT convention, CDR3 was defined as the stretch from the second conserved V-encoded cysteine to the conserved J-encoded phenylalanine. The earlier analysis of fewer than 750 of the donors excluded sequences that lacked an unambiguous match to a single V gene segment. An earlier analysis of some 500 of the donors classified V segments as functional when productive rearrangements were above 56.7% and as segregating when the standard deviation between donors was above 5%. A statistical classification framework was developed to diagnose cytomegalovirus status using the catalog of TCR beta chain sequences. V and J gene assignment, in a later analysis, came from comparing TCR nucleotide sequences with IMGT/GENE-DB human TR gene sequences. In a later analysis, CDR3 sequences and most-parsimonious VDJ recombination scenarios were assigned using the TCRdist pipeline. In a later analysis, each TCR beta chain was defined by its CDR3 amino acid sequence together with its V-gene family, and reads lacking a unique V-gene family were excluded. In a later analysis, approximately 640 highly shared, low-generation-probability nucleotide sequences were removed to address suspected cross-contamination and a sequencing artifact. For each public chain, a later analysis derived a clonal expansion index from normalized ranks of inferred template counts within each repertoire. A later analysis computed generation probabilities with a VDJ recombination model fitted to out-of-frame rearrangements, and checked the results against IGoR. In a later analysis, hypergeometric tests were used to score TCR-TCR, TCR-HLA and TCR-CMV co-occurrence, with a repertoire-size bias correction applied to TCR pairs. False discovery rates were estimated in a later analysis by permuting HLA or CMV assignments 20 times. In a later analysis, co-occurring TCRs were grouped with DBSCAN, and TCRdist sequence similarity was added when clustering was performed within HLA-allele-positive subsets. Repertoires with fewer than 30,000 or more than 120,000 public chains were left out of co-occurrence clustering, as were about 5 repertoires with anomalous nucleotide sharing. As stored in TCRdb, this immuneACCESS dataset retains in-frame rearrangements with V and J assigned. A fraction of the clones does not appear; measured against another copy, unresolved V genes explain less than half of the discrepancy, and the remainder lacks a known reason. V, J and clone size are those of that table, while D and trimming were read from the DNA. This sample gives about 130,000 clones in total; about four fifths of them show up just once. Jointly, the top ten make up 4% to 5.5% of the sample.

The cohort consisted of 650 to 850 healthy bone marrow donors. All cohort members were sampled while nominally healthy, although unrecorded immune exposures were likely present. Of the approximately 670 cohort members, roughly 300 had positive CMV serostatus and around 350 had negative CMV serostatus, and CMV serostatus was not recorded for the donor. A peripheral blood sample was collected from each donor, and TCR beta sequencing was performed on peripheral blood mononuclear cells. The Qiagen DNeasy Blood Extraction Kit was used to extract genomic DNA from the blood cell samples. Including cysteine and phenylalanine, the CDR3 has 13 amino acids. The read is trimmed to its CDR3 DNA, 39 bases read in frame from base 1. The germline V gene gives CDR1 as SGHDT and CDR2 as YYEEEE. The junction carries 13 bases between V and J, which are trimmed by 4 bases and 8 bases respectively. Of note for this clone: It has no known antigen specificity. Base qualities are not recorded, but no much larger clone differs from it by a single base.

The paper as a whole reports these results and caveats: In a later genetic analysis, fewer N-insertions in productive TCRs were reported among donors in an Asian-associated ancestry cluster than the roughly 700-donor mean. A later analysis associated 15,000 or so TCR beta sequences with specific HLA alleles at a false discovery rate of 0.05. A later analysis found that HLA-associated TCR beta chains were more clonally expanded and had lower generation probabilities than equally common non-associated chains. According to the authors, the approach could potentially be generalized to other disease states and immunological phenotypes. Strong co-occurrence of HLA alleles, especially DR and DQ, made assigning TCR associations to individual alleles difficult. In an earlier analysis of around 500 of the donors, most TCR beta V segments appeared in productive rearrangements about 87% or about 30% of the time, broadly matching IMGT annotations. In both the original and validation cohorts, the classifier was reported to diagnose cytomegalovirus status with high specificity and sensitivity. The study gave a list of about 160 TCR beta chains associated with cytomegalovirus. An association between a missense DCLRE1C variant and V-gene and J-gene trimming of TCR beta chains was found in a later genetic analysis and replicated in an independent cohort. Because some donors lacked HLA typing at each locus, the association tests relied only on the typed subset. While some public TCRs were present in many individuals, most TCR sequences turned up only very rarely across donors. Because the 87-base-pair reads could not distinguish some IMGT-functional V segments, including TRBV6-2 and TRBV6-3, those segments were excluded. In a later analysis, several top co-occurrence clusters were reported to appear linked to parvovirus B19, influenza, CMV and Epstein-Barr virus. Because counts were too low, more than 15 rarely observed V segments, including chromosome 9 orphons, were left out of the earlier analysis of a few hundred of the donors. The only immune exposure information available for the cohort was CMV serostatus. A group of highly shared sequence variants was considered likely to be a technical artifact of the sequencing pipeline. Presence/absence analyses assumed roughly uniform sequencing depth across donors, an assumption that may not hold. Correlated functional status among segregating V segments might be attributable to linkage disequilibrium, but an unknown experimental factor could not be ruled out. A later analysis found that TCR association rates varied across HLA loci, with DRB1 alleles showing the most associated TCRs and HLA-C alleles the fewest. In vitro tests confirmed that a few of the cytomegalovirus-associated TCR beta chains recognize cytomegalovirus antigens. A later analysis found that most CMV-associated TCR beta chains appeared HLA-restricted, with HLA associations seemingly driven largely by CMV exposure. Only TCR beta chains were sequenced in this cohort, and the absence of alpha or paired-chain data limited detectable features. A further reported finding was that TCR beta sequences accurately predicted the HLA-A and HLA-B alleles for most subjects in the first cohort.

This sequence uses TRBV5-6 and TRBJ2-4, with TRBD2 as a weak D call on 5 bases. The source material was PBMCs. The sequence derives from a man younger than 40 in good health. The CDR3 protein: CASSQPSGDIQYF. The bases read TGTGCCAGCAGCCAACCCTCCGGGGACATTCAGTACTTC.